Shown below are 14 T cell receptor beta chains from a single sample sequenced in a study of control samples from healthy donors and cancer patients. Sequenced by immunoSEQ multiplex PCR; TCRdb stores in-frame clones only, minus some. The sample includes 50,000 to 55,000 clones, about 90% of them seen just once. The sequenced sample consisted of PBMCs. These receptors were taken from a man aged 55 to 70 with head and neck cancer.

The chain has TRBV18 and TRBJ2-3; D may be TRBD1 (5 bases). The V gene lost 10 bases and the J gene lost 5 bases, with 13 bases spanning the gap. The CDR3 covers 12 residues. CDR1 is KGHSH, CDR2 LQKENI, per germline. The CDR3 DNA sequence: TGTGCCACCGCCTCACAGGAAGATACGCAGTATTTT. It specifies CATASQEDTQYF.

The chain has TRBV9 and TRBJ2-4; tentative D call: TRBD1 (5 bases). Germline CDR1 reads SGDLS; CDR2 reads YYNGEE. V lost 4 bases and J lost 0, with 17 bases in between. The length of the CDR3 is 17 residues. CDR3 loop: CASSIHFRVLAKNIQYF. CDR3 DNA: TGTGCCAGCAGCATACATTTCAGGGTGCTAGCCAAAAACATTCAGTACTTC. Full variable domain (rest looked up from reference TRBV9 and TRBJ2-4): DSGVTQTPKHLITATGQRVTLRCSPRSGDLSVYWYQQSLDQGLQFLIQYYNGEERAKGNILERFSAQQFPDLHSELNLSSLELGDSALYFCASSIHFRVLAKNIQYFGAGTRLSVL.

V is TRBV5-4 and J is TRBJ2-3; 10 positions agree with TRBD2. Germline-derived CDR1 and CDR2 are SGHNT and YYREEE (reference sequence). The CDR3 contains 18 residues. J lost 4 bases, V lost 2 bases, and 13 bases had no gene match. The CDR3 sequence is CASSFPSGGPRGPDTQYF. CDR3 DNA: TGTGCCAGCAGCTTCCCTAGCGGGGGTCCCCGGGGCCCAGATACGCAGTATTTT.

The CDR3 loop reads CASSLGPGQETSYEQYF. The CDR3 DNA reads as TGTGCCAGCAGCTTAGGCCCGGGACAGGAGACCTCCTACGAGCAGTACTTC. The rearrangement joins TRBV5-4 to TRBJ2-7; 8 bases line up with TRBD1. The germline V gene has CDR1 SGHNT and CDR2 YYREEE (reference sequence). The junction had 10 bases not matched to a gene; V was cut back by 2 bases and J by 0 bases. The CDR3 spans 17 residues.

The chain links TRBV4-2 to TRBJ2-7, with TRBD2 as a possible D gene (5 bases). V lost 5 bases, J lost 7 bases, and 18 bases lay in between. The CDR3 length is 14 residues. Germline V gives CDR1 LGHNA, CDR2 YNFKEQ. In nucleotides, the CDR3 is TGTGCCAGCAGCAGACTGAACGGGGTTGGTGAGCAGTACTTC. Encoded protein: CASSRLNGVGEQYF.

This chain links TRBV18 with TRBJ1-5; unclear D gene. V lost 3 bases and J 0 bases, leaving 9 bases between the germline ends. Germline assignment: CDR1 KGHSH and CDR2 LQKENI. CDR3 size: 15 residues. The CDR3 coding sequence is TGTGCCAGCTCACCCGGCTCGAATAGCAATCAGCCCCAGCATTTT. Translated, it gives CASSPGSNSNQPQHF. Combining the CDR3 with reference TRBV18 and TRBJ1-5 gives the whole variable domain NAGVMQNPRHLVRRRGQEARLRCSPMKGHSHVYWYRQLPEEGLKFMVYLQKENIIDESGMPKERFSAEFPKEGPSILRIQQVVRGDSAAYFCASSPGSNSNQPQHFGDGTRLSIL.

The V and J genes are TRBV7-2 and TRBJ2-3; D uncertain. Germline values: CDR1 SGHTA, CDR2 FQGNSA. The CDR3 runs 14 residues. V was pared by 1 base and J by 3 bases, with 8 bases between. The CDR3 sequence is CASSLGSLTDTQYF. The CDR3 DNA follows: TGTGCCAGCAGCTTAGGATCTCTGACAGATACGCAGTATTTT.

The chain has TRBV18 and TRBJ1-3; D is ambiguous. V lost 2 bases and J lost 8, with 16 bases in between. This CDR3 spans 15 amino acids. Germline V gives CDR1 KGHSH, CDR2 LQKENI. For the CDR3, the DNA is TGTGCCAGCTCACCAAACTCCCCAGGCGGAGACACCATATATTTT. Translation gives CASSPNSPGGDTIYF.

CDR3 nucleotides: TGTGCCAGCAGCTTAGTTGGGACTAGGGACAATGAGCAGTTCTTC. Amino acids: CASSLVGTRDNEQFF. The V gene is TRBV7-2, the J gene TRBJ2-1; 8 bases agree with TRBD2. Germline V gene lookup returns CDR1 SGHTA and CDR2 FQGNSA. The CDR3 length is 15 residues. V lost 1 base, J lost 5 bases, and 4 bases stayed unmatched.

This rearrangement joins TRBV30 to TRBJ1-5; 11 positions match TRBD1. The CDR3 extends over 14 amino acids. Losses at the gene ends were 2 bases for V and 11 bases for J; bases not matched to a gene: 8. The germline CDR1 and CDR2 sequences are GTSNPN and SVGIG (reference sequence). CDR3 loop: CAWSTGQGAKTQHF. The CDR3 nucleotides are TGTGCCTGGAGTACCGGACAGGGGGCCAAGACCCAGCATTTT. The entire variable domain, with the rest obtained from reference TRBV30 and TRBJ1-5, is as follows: SQTIHQWPATLVQPVGSPLSLECTVEGTSNPNLYWYRQAAGRGLQLLFYSVGIGQISSEVPQNLSASRPQDRQFILSSKKLLLSDSGFYLCAWSTGQGAKTQHFGDGTRLSIL.

The CDR3 region is CASSSPLQAGVQYF. CDR3 nucleotide sequence: TGTGCCAGCAGTTCCCCATTACAGGCCGGGGTGCAGTATTTT. V gene TRBV28 combines with J gene TRBJ2-3; D may be TRBD1 or TRBD2 (5 bases each). Germline V gene data show CDR1 as MDHEN and CDR2 as SYDVKM. The CDR3 runs to 14 residues. Trimming removed 4 bases from V and 11 bases from J, with 19 bases in between.

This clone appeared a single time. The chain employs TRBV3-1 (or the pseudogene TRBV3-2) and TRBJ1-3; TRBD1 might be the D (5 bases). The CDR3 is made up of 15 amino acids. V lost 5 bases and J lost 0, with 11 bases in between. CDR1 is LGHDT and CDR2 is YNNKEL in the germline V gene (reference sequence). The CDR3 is CASSKRDVSGNTIYF. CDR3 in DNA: TGTGCCAGCAGCAAAAGGGACGTCTCTGGAAACACCATATATTTT.

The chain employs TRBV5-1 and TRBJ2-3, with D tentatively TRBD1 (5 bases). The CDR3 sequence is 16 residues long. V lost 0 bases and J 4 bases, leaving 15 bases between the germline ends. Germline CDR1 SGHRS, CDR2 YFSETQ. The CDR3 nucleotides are TGCGCCAGCAGCTTGGATGGGGCGTTTAGGGCAGATACGCAGTATTTT. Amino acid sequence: CASSLDGAFRADTQYF.

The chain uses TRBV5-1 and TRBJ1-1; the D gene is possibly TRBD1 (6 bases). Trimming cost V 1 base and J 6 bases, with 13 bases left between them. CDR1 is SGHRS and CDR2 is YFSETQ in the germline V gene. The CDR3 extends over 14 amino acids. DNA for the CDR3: TGCGCCAGCAGCTTGAACAGGGTTGACGCTGAAGCTTTCTTT. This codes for CASSLNRVDAEAFF.